This TCR beta chain was sequenced for a study of human T cells and chemical hapten exposure. The wider study: Donors were sensitized with 2% DPC on the upper inner arm.

Each CDR3 protein is one row after TCRdb ran MiXCR on the RACE reads. The repertoire holds roughly 260,000 distinct CDR3 sequences, with roughly 8.9% as singletons. As for time point: pre-sensitization, week 0. Documented treatment: therapeutic diphenylcyclopropenone sensitization with weekly scalp DPC. Germline CDR1 and CDR2: SQVTM and ANQGSEA. The V and J ends lost 1 base and 6 bases respectively, with 16 bases between them. The CDR3 is 14 residues long. Sequencing was performed on whole blood, taken in connection with sensitization to the hapten diphenylcyclopropenone (DPC). This chain links TRBV29-1 with TRBJ2-7, with D possibly called TRBD1 or TRBD2 (5 bases each). The sequence was collected from a woman between 35 and 50 years old with alopecia areata. Some clones in this sample may be carry-over from other donors' samples. The CDR3 DNA follows: TGCAGCGTTGAAGGGGACCGAGGTACATCCGAGCAGTACTTC. Translation gives CSVEGDRGTSEQYF.